This TCR beta chain is from a study of shared clonotypes between healthy human individuals. Study-wide findings and caveats: For naive CD4 cells, around 5% of clonotypes were shared across a few donors. Generation probabilities were higher for clonotypes shared across all four sorted-subset donors than for unshared ones.

Terminally differentiated effector memory CD45RA+ cells were excluded from the naive CD8 cells, which were CD45RO-negative and positively selected for CCR7. A few counts support this clone. As yet, its antigen is unknown. This CDR3 contains 16 residues. V lost 3 bases and J lost 8; bases outside the gene matches: 11. Germline CDR1 is MGHRA and CDR2 is YSYEKL. Genomic DNA (from each subset) was split evenly across several immunoSEQ plates. Authors' processing steps: ImmunoSEQ junction-only sequences lacked quality scores, so their filtering differed. Profiled with immunoSEQ multiplex PCR; TCRdb holds only in-frame clones, not every one. V, J and clone size are taken as reported in that table, and D and trimming were inferred from the DNA itself. The table lists about 2.2 million clones, 85% to 95% of them singletons.

The sequence came from a young man in good health. Some clones in this sample may be carry-over from other donors' samples. The sequencing sample was made of naive CD8+ T cells from PBMCs. V and J are TRBV4-1 and TRBJ1-4, with 8 bases identical to TRBD1. The CDR3: CASSQLIQGAGEKLFF. For the CDR3, the DNA is TGCGCCAGCAGCCAGCTAATTCAGGGGGCTGGAGAAAAACTGTTTTTT.